Listed below are T cell receptor beta chains from one sample, sequenced in a study of control samples from healthy donors and cancer patients. Method: immunoSEQ multiplex PCR; TCRdb's copy keeps in-frame clones and lacks some. The sample lists about 81,000 clones, around 94% occurring once. Sequencing input: blood. These receptors all stem from a woman under 30 in good health. CDR3s include the opening cysteine and the closing phenylalanine or tryptophan. The order of the fields is D gene, V gene, J gene, clone size, CDR3 protein, CDR3 DNA. The D gene is left open where the match is weak. Clone size is not always given. Where it is, it says once, few, many or a class for expanded clones.

D: NA; V: TRBV7-9; J: TRBJ2-1; size: NA; CDR3: CASSQSAVYNEQFF; DNA: TGTGCCAGCAGCCAATCCGCAGTATACAATGAGCAGTTCTTC
D: NA; V: TRBV7-3; J: TRBJ2-1; size: NA; CDR3: CASSPGLQWSLNEQFF; DNA: TGTGCCAGCAGCCCTGGACTCCAATGGTCGTTAAATGAGCAGTTCTTC
D: NA; V: TRBV28; J: TRBJ2-5; size: NA; CDR3: CATIFPGPSQETQYF; DNA: TGTGCCACCATTTTTCCGGGACCCAGCCAAGAGACCCAGTACTTC
D: TRBD2; V: TRBV6-1; J: TRBJ2-1; size: NA; CDR3: CASSDSGSVNEQFF; DNA: TGTGCCAGCAGTGACAGCGGGAGCGTTAATGAGCAGTTCTTC
D: NA; V: TRBV7-2; J: TRBJ2-5; size: NA; CDR3: CASSFNGRETQYF; DNA: TGTGCCAGCAGCTTTAATGGGAGGGAGACCCAGTACTTC
D: NA; V: TRBV7-9; J: TRBJ2-5; size: NA; CDR3: CARERGEETQYF; DNA: TGTGCCAGAGAGCGTGGTGAAGAGACCCAGTACTTC
D: NA; V: TRBV9; J: TRBJ2-7; size: NA; CDR3: CASSVRGNTYEQYF; DNA: TGTGCCAGCAGCGTAAGAGGCAACACCTACGAGCAGTACTTC
D: TRBD1; V: TRBV28; J: TRBJ2-7; size: once; CDR3: CASSSRWTGIAYEQYF; DNA: TGTGCCAGCAGTTCGCGATGGACAGGGATAGCCTACGAGCAGTACTTC
D: TRBD1; V: TRBV28; J: TRBJ2-7; size: NA; CDR3: CASSGQGNPYEQYF; DNA: TGTGCCAGCAGTGGACAGGGTAACCCCTACGAGCAGTACTTC
D: TRBD1; V: TRBV5-1; J: TRBJ1-1; size: once; CDR3: CASSLLGQGGMGLNTEAFF; DNA: TGCGCCAGCAGCTTGTTAGGGCAGGGGGGAATGGGGCTGAACACTGAAGCTTTCTTT
D: NA; V: TRBV6-2/TRBV6-3; J: TRBJ1-3; size: NA; CDR3: CASSYSSGNTIYF; DNA: TGTGCCAGCAGTTACTCCTCTGGAAACACCATATATTTT
D: NA; V: TRBV7-9; J: TRBJ2-7; size: NA; CDR3: CASSQPGAEEQYF; DNA: TGTGCCAGCAGCCAGCCAGGGGCTGAAGAGCAGTACTTC
D: NA; V: TRBV6-5; J: TRBJ2-7; size: NA; CDR3: CASSYSGWEYEQYF; DNA: TGTGCCAGCAGTTACTCAGGTTGGGAGTACGAGCAGTACTTC
D: TRBD1; V: TRBV9; J: TRBJ1-1; size: NA; CDR3: CASSARGDRAGTEAFF; DNA: TGTGCCAGCAGCGCCCGTGGGGACAGGGCCGGCACTGAAGCTTTCTTT
D: TRBD1; V: TRBV7-9; J: TRBJ2-3; size: NA; CDR3: CASSEDRVGETTQYF; DNA: TGTGCCAGCAGCGAGGACAGGGTGGGGGAAACTACGCAGTATTTT
D: NA; V: TRBV4-1; J: TRBJ1-5; size: NA; CDR3: CASSQDADPYSNQPQHF; DNA: TGCGCCAGCAGCCAAGATGCAGATCCTTATAGCAATCAGCCCCAGCATTTT
D: TRBD2; V: TRBV5-8; J: TRBJ2-1; size: NA; CDR3: CASSLDFLLAGGNEQFF; DNA: TGTGCCAGCAGCTTGGATTTTCTCCTAGCGGGGGGCAATGAGCAGTTCTTC
D: NA; V: TRBV27; J: TRBJ1-2; size: NA; CDR3: CASSMTLYDGYTF; DNA: TGTGCCAGCAGTATGACACTGTACGATGGCTACACCTTC
D: NA; V: TRBV3-1/TRBV3-2; J: TRBJ2-7; size: NA; CDR3: CASSQDKAFPRREQYF; DNA: TGTGCCAGCAGCCAAGATAAGGCCTTTCCCCGTCGTGAGCAGTACTTC
D: NA; V: TRBV29-1; J: TRBJ2-2; size: NA; CDR3: CSVDQDNTGELFF; DNA: TGCAGCGTTGACCAGGACAACACCGGGGAGCTGTTTTTT
D: NA; V: TRBV27; J: TRBJ2-7; size: NA; CDR3: CASSTQGGGLGEQYF; DNA: TGTGCCAGCAGTACCCAGGGGGGAGGCCTGGGCGAGCAGTACTTC
D: NA; V: TRBV15; J: TRBJ1-1; size: NA; CDR3: CATSRDRLAEEAFF; DNA: TGTGCCACCAGCAGAGATAGGTTGGCAGAAGAAGCTTTCTTT
D: NA; V: TRBV20-1; J: TRBJ1-2; size: NA; CDR3: CSARVQDGYTF; DNA: TGCAGTGCTAGAGTACAGGACGGCTACACCTTC
D: NA; V: TRBV25-1; J: TRBJ2-7; size: NA; CDR3: CASSDNSYEQYF; DNA: TGTGCCAGCAGTGATAACTCCTACGAGCAGTACTTC
D: NA; V: TRBV7-9; J: TRBJ2-2; size: NA; CDR3: CASSLGEANTGELFF; DNA: TGTGCCAGCAGCTTAGGCGAAGCGAACACCGGGGAGCTGTTTTTT
D: NA; V: TRBV3-1/TRBV3-2; J: TRBJ2-1; size: NA; CDR3: CASSQADVEQFF; DNA: TGTGCCAGCAGCCAAGCCGACGTCGAGCAGTTCTTC
D: NA; V: TRBV29-1; J: TRBJ2-7; size: NA; CDR3: CSVVLPYEQYF; DNA: TGCAGCGTTGTTCTTCCCTACGAGCAGTACTTC
D: TRBD2; V: TRBV6-4; J: TRBJ2-1; size: medium-sized; CDR3: CASSGGSNNEQFF; DNA: TGTGCCAGCTCGGGGGGTTCAAACAATGAGCAGTTCTTC
D: TRBD1; V: TRBV10-3; J: TRBJ2-5; size: NA; CDR3: CAIRGQGRQETQYF; DNA: TGTGCCATCAGGGGACAGGGACGCCAAGAGACCCAGTACTTC
D: NA; V: TRBV5-1; J: TRBJ2-6; size: NA; CDR3: CASSLADSGANVLTF; DNA: TGCGCCAGCAGCTTGGCCGATTCTGGGGCCAACGTCCTGACTTTC
D: NA; V: TRBV6-5; J: TRBJ2-7; size: NA; CDR3: CASIGGGTYEQYF; DNA: TGTGCCAGCATCGGAGGGGGAACCTACGAGCAGTACTTC
D: NA; V: TRBV27; J: TRBJ1-1; size: NA; CDR3: CASQGLPLNTEAFF; DNA: TGTGCCAGCCAGGGACTGCCCTTGAACACTGAAGCTTTCTTT
D: NA; V: TRBV7-7; J: TRBJ2-5; size: NA; CDR3: CASSASYQETQYF; DNA: TGTGCCAGCAGTGCCTCGTACCAAGAGACCCAGTACTTC
D: TRBD2; V: TRBV7-2; J: TRBJ2-7; size: NA; CDR3: CASSPGTGGGEQYF; DNA: TGTGCCAGCAGCCCCGGGACGGGAGGTGGGGAGCAGTACTTC
D: NA; V: TRBV18; J: TRBJ1-1; size: NA; CDR3: CASSLSTTVNTEAFF; DNA: TGTGCCAGCTCACTGTCAACTACAGTGAACACTGAAGCTTTCTTT
D: NA; V: TRBV7-9; J: TRBJ2-3; size: once; CDR3: CASRPTGNTQYF; DNA: TGTGCCAGCAGGCCTACAGGGAATACGCAGTATTTT
D: TRBD2; V: TRBV3-1/TRBV3-2; J: TRBJ2-3; size: NA; CDR3: CASSQRGPSGRRSDTQYF; DNA: TGTGCCAGCAGCCAAAGGGGGCCTAGCGGGAGGCGTTCAGATACGCAGTATTTT
D: NA; V: TRBV21-1; J: TRBJ1-2; size: NA; CDR3: CASSKRGKPYGYTF; DNA: TGTGCCAGCAGCAAAAGGGGCAAACCCTATGGCTACACCTTC
D: TRBD2; V: TRBV15; J: TRBJ2-1; size: NA; CDR3: CATSRRLAGNNEQFF; DNA: TGTGCCACCAGCAGAAGACTAGCGGGCAACAATGAGCAGTTCTTC
D: TRBD2; V: TRBV19; J: TRBJ2-5; size: NA; CDR3: CASSPGTSGVETQYF; DNA: TGTGCCAGTAGTCCAGGGACTAGCGGGGTGGAGACCCAGTACTTC
D: TRBD1; V: TRBV19; J: TRBJ2-7; size: NA; CDR3: CASSSRDRAGEQYF; DNA: TGTGCCAGTAGTAGCCGGGACAGGGCGGGAGAGCAGTACTTC